A single sample is the source of the 21 T cell receptor beta chains below, sequenced in a study of T cells in Graves' hyperthyroidism and ophthalmopathy. The CDR3 regions of TCR beta were amplified from RNA transcripts. In the first-round RT-PCR of the TCR CDR3, the HTBI primer set was used. TCRdb re-derived calls from the multiplex PCR reads in MiXCR, one entry per CDR3 protein. Of about 400,000 distinct CDR3 sequences in the sample, around 15% were seen once. The sample taken for sequencing was blood. The receptors stem from a man aged 50 to 59 with Graves' ophthalmopathy.

The chain joins TRBV20-1 to TRBJ2-1; no clear D gene. The ends were cut back, 0 bases at V and 2 bases at J, with 14 bases in the middle. The germline gives CDR1 DFQATT, CDR2 SNEGSKA (reference sequence). The CDR3 has 16 residues. The CDR3 sequence: CSARDLGHGAYNEQFF. The DNA for the CDR3 is TGCAGTGCTAGAGATCTTGGGCATGGCGCCTACAATGAGCAGTTCTTC.

The rearrangement links TRBV20-1 to TRBJ2-7; possibly TRBD2 for D (5 bases). There are 14 residues in the CDR3. Trimming shortened V by 0 bases and J by 8 bases, and 17 bases separated the two germline ends. Germline V gene sequence: CDR1 DFQATT, CDR2 SNEGSKA (reference sequence). DNA for the CDR3: TGCAGTGCTAGAGAACTAGACCCGCTCGGCCAGCAGTACTTC. It translates to CSARELDPLGQQYF.

This clonotype was seen more than once but under ten times. The chain carries TRBV19 and TRBJ2-1; TRBD2 agrees at 7 bases. Germline V gives CDR1 LNHDA, CDR2 SQIVND (reference sequence). This CDR3 is 15 amino acids long. Trimming cost V 3 bases and J 5 bases; bases outside gene matches: 7. CDR3 in DNA: TGTGCCAGTAGTATGGGGTGGGAGGGAAACAATGAGCAGTTCTTC. The encoded protein is CASSMGWEGNNEQFF.

This clonotype has ten or more counts. CDR3 region: CASSPPRPGYTF. The CDR3 DNA follows: TGTGCCAGCAGCCCCCCCCGCCCTGGCTACACCTTC. The chain links TRBV12-3 or TRBV12-4 to TRBJ1-2; D not certain. This CDR3 spans 12 amino acids. The V gene lost 6 bases and the J gene lost 7 bases, with 12 bases spanning the gap.

This clonotype was recorded many times. The V call is TRBV28, the J call TRBJ2-3, with 9 nucleotides matching TRBD2. J was trimmed by 1 base and V by 7 bases; bases with no gene match: 3. The CDR3 is 14 amino acids. The germline V gene encodes CDR1 MDHEN and CDR2 SYDVKM. CDR3 bases: TGTGCCAGCAATAGCGGGAGAGGCACAGATACGCAGTATTTT. As protein: CASNSGRGTDTQYF.

This clonotype was recorded many times. V and J are TRBV11-2 and TRBJ2-1, with D hard to call. The ends were cut back, 5 bases at V and 10 bases at J, with 12 bases in the middle. The CDR3 has 12 amino acids. CDR1 is SGHAT, CDR2 FQNNGV, per germline. The CDR3 DNA follows: TGTGCCAGCAGCGCAGAAGAGATAGAGCAGTTCTTC. Protein: CASSAEEIEQFF.

This chain links TRBV29-1 with TRBJ2-5; D unclear. Germline values: CDR1 SQVTM, CDR2 ANQGSEA. CDR3 length equals 14 residues. The V gene lost 0 bases and the J gene lost 2 bases, with 10 bases spanning the gap. CDR3 sequence: CSVEDQLVQETQYF. Written as DNA, the CDR3 is TGCAGCGTTGAAGATCAGCTAGTACAAGAGACCCAGTACTTC.

Ten or more counts support this clonotype. This rearrangement joins TRBV20-1 to TRBJ2-7; D gene uncertain. CDR1 and CDR2 (germline): DFQATT, SNEGSKA (reference sequence). V dropped 3 bases and J dropped 6 bases, with 6 bases sitting between them. This CDR3 region has 10 residues. DNA of the CDR3: TGCAGTGCTAGGGCGCGCGAGCAGTACTTC. Amino acid sequence: CSARAREQYF.

The chain carries TRBV11-2 and TRBJ1-1; D perhaps matches TRBD1 (5 bases). Trimming took 1 base from V and 5 from J, leaving 11 bases between them. CDR3 length equals 14 residues. Germline CDR1 is SGHAT and CDR2 is FQNNGV. Here the CDR3 DNA reads TGTGCCAGCAGCTTAGGAAGACAGTGGACTGAAGCTTTCTTT. Translated: CASSLGRQWTEAFF.

This clonotype appeared many times. The V call is TRBV5-1, the J call TRBJ1-1, with 9 nucleotides matching TRBD1. The trim removed 4 bases at V and 8 bases at J, leaving 3 bases unmatched. The CDR3 covers 12 residues. Germline V CDR1 and CDR2: SGHRS, YFSETQ. CDR3: CASSIGQGEAFF. The CDR3 bases are TGCGCCAGCAGCATAGGACAGGGGGAAGCTTTCTTT.

Details on this clonotype: Since a much larger clone is just one base distant, this may be a read error. The chain uses TRBV10-3 and TRBJ1-6; D may be TRBD1 (6 bases). Trimming stripped 2 bases from V and 12 bases from J, with 20 bases between. Germline V gene sequence: CDR1 ENHRY, CDR2 SYGVKD. The CDR3 covers 16 residues. The CDR3 loop reads CAISEKQQGTHLPLHF. CDR3 bases: TGTGCCATCAGTGAGAAACAACAGGGAACTCATTTACCCCTCCACTTT.

This clonotype showed up many times. The V and J genes are TRBV4-1 and TRBJ2-7; the match to TRBD2 covers 9 bases. The CDR3 spans 13 residues. CDR1 and CDR2 from the germline V gene are MGHRA and YSYEKL. V gave up 5 bases and J gave up 5 bases; unmatched junction bases: 4. The CDR3 reads CASSTLAGNEQYF. The CDR3, as DNA: TGCGCCAGCAGCACACTAGCGGGCAACGAGCAGTACTTC.

This clonotype was detected many times. The rearrangement links TRBV6-1 to TRBJ2-2; 8 nucleotides line up with TRBD1. This CDR3 region has 17 residues. CDR1 MNHNS and CDR2 SASEGT come from the germline V gene. V trimming: 6 bases; J trimming: 2 bases; junction bases outside the gene matches: 11. This CDR3 reads CASRTILGQGNTGELFF. CDR3 coding DNA: TGTGCCAGCAGAACCATCCTAGGACAGGGAAACACCGGGGAGCTGTTTTTT.

This clonotype was seen repeatedly, ten times or more. The chain links TRBV7-2 to TRBJ2-1; 14 bases fit TRBD2. Germline values: CDR1 SGHTA, CDR2 FQGNSA. Unmatched junction bases numbered 4, after V lost 6 bases and J lost 6 bases. The CDR3 length is 15 residues. The chain's CDR3 is CASRSGLAGVNEQFF. The CDR3 DNA follows: TGTGCCAGCAGGTCGGGACTAGCGGGAGTCAATGAGCAGTTCTTC.

The chain employs TRBV3-1 and TRBJ2-5; D is possibly TRBD1 or TRBD2 (6 bases each). Trimming took off 4 bases at V and 2 bases at J, with 17 bases between the two ends. Germline assignment: CDR1 LGHDT and CDR2 YNNKEL (reference sequence). CDR3 length: 16 amino acids. The CDR3: CASSPRPGAGQETQYF. Here the CDR3 DNA reads TGTGCCAGCAGCCCTCGTCCGGGGGCTGGGCAAGAGACCCAGTACTTC.

This clonotype was detected ten times or more. The chain carries TRBV6-1 and TRBJ2-7, with TRBD2 matching over 13 bases. V trimming: 4 bases; J trimming: 3 bases; junction bases outside the gene matches: 3. CDR1 and CDR2 (germline): MNHNS, SASEGT. The CDR3 covers 15 residues. Here the CDR3 DNA reads TGTGCCAGCAGTGGGACTAGCGGGAGTAGCTACGAGCAGTACTTC. Its protein product is CASSGTSGSSYEQYF.

This clonotype was recorded at least ten times. The chain joins TRBV18 to TRBJ2-1; the match to TRBD1 covers 7 bases. The V gene's germline CDR1 is KGHSH and CDR2 LQKENI. Unmatched junction bases numbered 10, after V lost 2 bases and J lost 6 bases. CDR3 length: 16 residues. CDR3 sequence: CASSPRDSSTGNEQFF. The CDR3 DNA sequence: TGTGCCAGCTCACCAAGGGACAGCAGTACGGGCAATGAGCAGTTCTTC.

This clonotype was recorded only once. The chain couples TRBV19 to TRBJ2-6; D ambiguous. V shed 4 bases and J shed 1 base, with 11 bases lying between them. The length of the CDR3 is 16 residues. Germline V lookup: CDR1 LNHDA, CDR2 SQIVND (reference sequence). The CDR3 is CASSNLLISGANVLTF. The CDR3 region has the DNA TGTGCCAGTAGTAATCTACTAATTTCTGGGGCCAACGTCCTGACTTTC.

This clonotype was detected many times. The rearrangement links TRBV20-1 to TRBJ2-7; TRBD1 aligns across 8 bases. Germline V CDR1 and CDR2: DFQATT, SNEGSKA (reference sequence). This CDR3 has 15 residues. V lost 6 bases to trimming and J lost 3 bases; unmatched junction nucleotides: 13. The CDR3 nucleotides read TGCAGTGCCGCGCATCCGGCTACAGGGGGCTACGAGCAGTACTTC. It codes for CSAAHPATGGYEQYF.

This clonotype was detected many times. The chain is built from TRBV5-1 and TRBJ1-2; D call uncertain. The V end lost 4 bases, the J end lost 0 bases, and 13 bases lay between the germline ends. The CDR3 is 15 residues long. CDR1 SGHRS and CDR2 YFSETQ come from the germline V gene. The CDR3 nucleotides read TGCGCCAGCAGCGACCTGACGACCGCTAACTATGGCTACACCTTC. This codes for CASSDLTTANYGYTF. The full variable domain, with the rest looked up from reference TRBV5-1 and TRBJ1-2, is KAGVTQTPRYLIKTRGQQVTLSCSPISGHRSVSWYQQTPGQGLQFLFEYFSETQRNKGNFPGRFSGRQFSNSRSEMNVSTLELGDSALYLCASSDLTTANYGYTFGSGTRLTVV.

This clonotype was picked up a small number of times. The V gene is TRBV27, the J gene TRBJ2-3; 8 bases fit TRBD2. The CDR3 has 16 residues. V shed 3 bases and J 1 base; nucleotides not matched to a gene: 6. Germline values: CDR1 MNHEY, CDR2 SMNVEV (reference sequence). CDR3 DNA: TGTGCCAGCAGTTTCCTGAAGCGGGAGCGCACAGATACGCAGTATTTT. It yields the protein CASSFLKRERTDTQYF.